A selection of T cell receptor beta chains follows, all from one sample in a study of T cells in pancreatic ductal adenocarcinoma. Only in-frame clones appear in the TCRdb table, and some are missing; sequencing was by immunoSEQ multiplex PCR. The data hold tens of thousands of clones, with more than 90% observed a single time. The material sequenced was PBMCs. These receptors originate from a human donor with pancreatic ductal adenocarcinoma. CDR3s include the opening cysteine and the closing phenylalanine or tryptophan. A D gene is named only where the DNA matches it firmly. Rows give clone size only sometimes, using once, few, many, or a class for an expanded clone.

clone size	D gene	V gene	J gene	CDR3 DNA	CDR3 protein
NA	TRBD1	TRBV18	TRBJ2-2	TGTGCCAGCTCACCACCGGGACAGACGACCGGGGAGCTGTTTTTT	CASSPPGQTTGELFF
NA	NA	TRBV9	TRBJ2-1	TGTGCCAGCAGCGTATCGACTGGGACGCGCTACAATGAGCAGTTCTTC	CASSVSTGTRYNEQFF
NA	NA	TRBV6-6	TRBJ2-7	TGTGCCAGCAGTCAGGACTATTCCGACGAGCAGTACTTC	CASSQDYSDEQYF
NA	NA	TRBV21-1	TRBJ2-2	TGTGCCAGCACCCTAGGGGTTGCGGGAGGGAAGGACACCGGGGAGCTGTTTTTT	CASTLGVAGGKDTGELFF
NA	NA	TRBV27	TRBJ1-4	TGTGCCAGCAGTTTCCAGCCGGCCCGAGGAAGGGAAAAACTGTTTTTT	CASSFQPARGREKLFF
NA	NA	TRBV4-2	TRBJ1-4	TGTGCCAGCAGCCAAGAACCGGGGACGGTGAATGAAAAACTGTTTTTT	CASSQEPGTVNEKLFF
once	NA	TRBV9	TRBJ2-5	TGTGCCAGCAGCGTAGAGGGGCGGGTAGCCCAGTACTTC	CASSVEGRVAQYF
NA	NA	TRBV7-6	TRBJ2-3	TGTGCCAGCAGCCCTGGGACTGCCACAGATACGCAGTATTTT	CASSPGTATDTQYF
NA	NA	TRBV19	TRBJ1-5	TGTGCCAGTGGGGGGGGAAACGGCAATCAGCCCCAGCATTTT	CASGGGNGNQPQHF
NA	NA	TRBV7-9	TRBJ2-1	TGTGCCAGCAGCCCTGTTTTAGACAGGTATGAGCAGTTCTTC	CASSPVLDRYEQFF
NA	NA	TRBV28	TRBJ1-5	TGTGCCAGCAGTTTATATAGCAATCAGCCCCAGCATTTT	CASSLYSNQPQHF
NA	TRBD1	TRBV2	TRBJ2-7	TGTGCCAGCAGTGAACGGCGACAGGGGGCCCACGAGCAGTACTTC	CASSERRQGAHEQYF
once	NA	TRBV29-1	TRBJ2-2	TGCAGCTTCCTTCCTGGAGGGGGCACCGGGGAGCTGTTTTTT	CSFLPGGGTGELFF
NA	TRBD2	TRBV4-1	TRBJ2-1	TGCGCCAGTGGACTAGCGGGAAGTGAGCAGTTCTTC	CASGLAGSEQFF
NA	NA	TRBV2	TRBJ2-1	TGTGCCAGCAGCAAGGACATTATCACCTACAATGAGCAGTTCTTC	CASSKDIITYNEQFF
once	TRBD1	TRBV7-2	TRBJ2-2	TGTGCCAGCAGCACAAGGACAGGGTCCGGGGAGCTGTTTTTT	CASSTRTGSGELFF
NA	TRBD2	TRBV7-2	TRBJ2-5	TGTGCCAGCAGCTTAGCAGGGACTAGCGGGAGAGAGACCCAGTACTTC	CASSLAGTSGRETQYF
NA	TRBD1	TRBV29-1	TRBJ1-2	TGCAGCGTTGAAGACAACAGGGGAGTTCCCTATGGCTACACCTTC	CSVEDNRGVPYGYTF
NA	NA	TRBV7-9	TRBJ2-1	TGTGCCAGCAGCTTAGTCATTATGTCCAGAGTCAATGAGCAGTTCTTC	CASSLVIMSRVNEQFF
NA	NA	TRBV7-6	TRBJ1-5	TGTGCCAGCAGCCTAGTGGGAGAACAGCCCCAGCATTTT	CASSLVGEQPQHF
NA	NA	TRBV19	TRBJ1-1	TGTGCCAGTAGTATCTACACTGAAGCTTTCTTT	CASSIYTEAFF
NA	NA	TRBV6-5	TRBJ2-7	TGTGCCAGCAGTTACACCCTTTCCTACGAGCAGTACTTC	CASSYTLSYEQYF
once	TRBD1	TRBV7-6	TRBJ2-3	TGTGCCAGCAGCTTAGTTGGGACAGGGAGCACAGATACGCAGTATTTT	CASSLVGTGSTDTQYF
once	NA	TRBV19	TRBJ2-5	TGTGCCAGTAGTATAGGATTGCAGGGGAGGGAGACCCAGTACTTC	CASSIGLQGRETQYF
NA	TRBD1	TRBV5-4	TRBJ2-5	TGTGCCAGCAGCCAAAGACAGGGGGCGAGAGAGACCCAGTACTTC	CASSQRQGARETQYF
NA	NA	TRBV19	TRBJ1-5	TGTGCCAGTAGTATCCTAGACCAGCCCCAGCATTTT	CASSILDQPQHF
NA	NA	TRBV7-2	TRBJ2-1	TGTGCCACCGCCACCACACCCGGAGGGAATGAGCAGTTCTTC	CATATTPGGNEQFF
once	TRBD2	TRBV7-2	TRBJ2-5	TGTGCCAGCAGCTTATGGGAGGGGGAGACCCAGTACTTC	CASSLWEGETQYF
NA	NA	TRBV9	TRBJ2-7	TGTGCCAGCAGCGTTCCGGTGTGCAAGGGCACCTCCTACGAGCAGTACTTC	CASSVPVCKGTSYEQYF
NA	NA	TRBV4-2	TRBJ2-5	TGTGCCAGCAGCCAAGGGCAGTCCGCGGAGACCCAGTACTTC	CASSQGQSAETQYF
NA	NA	TRBV6-1	TRBJ2-6	TGTGCCAGCGGGGCTGGGGCCAACGTCCTGACTTTC	CASGAGANVLTF
NA	NA	TRBV7-2	TRBJ1-2	TGTGCCAGCAGCTTACAGTATGGGGATAACTATGGCTACACCTTC	CASSLQYGDNYGYTF
few	NA	TRBV7-9	TRBJ1-1	TGTGCCAGCAGCTTACCTCAGAGGAACACTGAAGCTTTCTTT	CASSLPQRNTEAFF
once	NA	TRBV28	TRBJ1-1	TGTGCCAGCAGGCGTGCGGGGGGGAACACTGAAGCTTTCTTT	CASRRAGGNTEAFF
NA	NA	TRBV19	TRBJ1-2	TGTGCCAGTAGTAAGAGTCGAATGTATGGCTACACCTTC	CASSKSRMYGYTF
NA	NA	TRBV28	TRBJ1-1	TGTGCCAGCAGCCTCGGTCGGGGGACTGAAGCTTTCTTT	CASSLGRGTEAFF
NA	TRBD2	TRBV5-6	TRBJ2-6	TGTGCCAACAGCTTGATGGGCCCGGGAGGCAATGGGGCCAACGTCCTGACTTTC	CANSLMGPGGNGANVLTF
NA	NA	TRBV28	TRBJ1-5	TGTGCCAGCAGTTTACGGACAGTTTATAGCAATCAGCCCCAGCATTTT	CASSLRTVYSNQPQHF
NA	TRBD1	TRBV18	TRBJ1-3	TGTGCCAGCTCACCACCCGACAGGGGGCTAAACACCATATATTTT	CASSPPDRGLNTIYF
NA	TRBD2	TRBV7-2	TRBJ2-5	TGTGCCAGCAGCTTGTCGTCTAGCGGGCCGGAGACCCAGTACTTC	CASSLSSSGPETQYF
NA	TRBD1	TRBV11-3	TRBJ2-1	TGTGCCAGCAGCCAAAACTTGGGACAGATGAAAAATGAGCAGTTCTTC	CASSQNLGQMKNEQFF
NA	TRBD2	TRBV9	TRBJ2-3	TGTGCCAGCAGCGCCCAGACTAGCTTGGGCACAGATACGCAGTATTTT	CASSAQTSLGTDTQYF
NA	NA	TRBV2	TRBJ1-5	TGTGCCAGCTTAAGGGAAAAGAGCAATCAGCCCCAGCATTTT	CASLREKSNQPQHF
NA	NA	TRBV5-4	TRBJ2-1	TGTGCCAGCAGCTTGTCCCCCTTCAGGGAGTCCTACAATGAGCAGTTCTTC	CASSLSPFRESYNEQFF
once	NA	TRBV19	TRBJ1-2	TGTGCCAGTAGCTACAGGGCGAACGGCTATGGCTACACCTTC	CASSYRANGYGYTF
NA	NA	TRBV4-2	TRBJ2-1	TGTGCCAGCAGTCGGGGCGGCAATGAGCAGTTCTTC	CASSRGGNEQFF
NA	NA	TRBV27	TRBJ2-2	TGTGCCAGCAGTTTTCACGGGGAGCTGTTTTTT	CASSFHGELFF
NA	TRBD1	TRBV6-1	TRBJ2-2	TGTGCCAGCAGTGAAAACGACAGGGTGGGCGCCGGGGAGCTGTTTTTT	CASSENDRVGAGELFF
NA	NA	TRBV10-3	TRBJ2-3	TGTGCCATCAGTGAGCGCCTAGTAATCGAGGCAGATACGCAGTATTTT	CAISERLVIEADTQYF
NA	NA	TRBV18	TRBJ1-4	TGTGCCAGCTCAATAGATTCTAATGAAAAACTGTTTTTT	CASSIDSNEKLFF